This T cell receptor (beta chain) was recovered during a study of blood T cell repertoires in COVID-19. Profiling relied on immunoSEQ multiplex PCR, and the TCRdb table lists in-frame clones only, not all of them. Of more than 150,000 clones listed, 80% to 90% were seen once; the top ten hold around 14%. Trimming shortened V by 0 bases and J by 5 bases, and 12 bases separated the two germline ends. This CDR3 has 14 residues. CDR1 and CDR2 (germline): SGDLS, YYNGEE. The TCR sequence derives from a woman between 40 and 50 years old with acute or convalescent COVID-19. Sequencing used peripheral blood. The gene calls are TRBV9 and TRBJ2-7; D perhaps matches TRBD1 (5 bases). The CDR3 reads CASSVDEGADEQYF. The DNA for the CDR3 is TGTGCCAGCAGCGTAGATGAAGGGGCGGACGAGCAGTACTTC.